The 7 T cell receptor beta chains in this list originate from one sample, sequenced in a study of cytomegalovirus exposure and HLA in healthy donors. Primers for the PCR totalled 60 Vbeta and 13 Jbeta. The table came from immunoSEQ multiplex PCR; TCRdb's copy has only in-frame clones and leaves some out. The data show roughly 110,000 clones, approximately 80% seen once. Sequencing was done on a sample of PBMCs. These receptors were obtained from a man aged 25 to 40 in good health and CMV-seropositive.

The chain uses TRBV27 and TRBJ1-1; TRBD1 matches 7 bases. The length of the CDR3 is 15 residues. V trimming: 6 bases; J trimming: 6 bases; junction bases outside the gene matches: 13. From germline, CDR1 is MNHEY and CDR2 SMNVEV (reference sequence). The CDR3 sequence is CASRGTGAIRAEAFF. DNA of the CDR3: TGTGCCAGCAGGGGCACAGGGGCAATAAGGGCTGAAGCTTTCTTT.

The rearrangement joins TRBV7-8 to TRBJ2-7, with TRBD1 matching 8 bases. Germline V gene data show CDR1 as SGHVS and CDR2 as FQNEAQ. The CDR3 sequence is 16 residues long. V lost 0 bases and J lost 6; bases outside the gene matches: 10. The CDR3 DNA follows: TGTGCCAGCAGCTTAGCCTCGACAGGGGTTACGAGCGAGCAGTACTTC. It is translated as CASSLASTGVTSEQYF.

The chain couples TRBV29-1 to TRBJ2-1; 11 bases are a match to TRBD2. After removal of 3 bases from V and 4 bases from J, the junction contained 5 bases not matched to a gene. The CDR3 totals 15 residues. The germline gives CDR1 SQVTM, CDR2 ANQGSEA. The CDR3 nucleotides are TGCAGCGTTGAGGGTAGCGGGGGGGCTTACAATGAGCAGTTCTTC. Encoded protein: CSVEGSGGAYNEQFF.

The chain is built from TRBV5-6 and TRBJ1-2; D perhaps matches TRBD1 (5 bases). This CDR3 comprises 13 residues. Germline CDR1 SGHDT, CDR2 YYEEEE. V was clipped by 0 bases and J by 4 bases, with 7 bases between them. The CDR3 loop reads CASSLEQAYGYTF. The CDR3 DNA follows: TGTGCCAGCAGCTTGGAACAGGCCTATGGCTACACCTTC.

A few counts support this clone. The chain recombines TRBV4-1 with TRBJ2-6; the D gene is possibly TRBD1 (6 bases). The CDR3 length is 16 residues. V lost 5 bases to trimming and J lost 0 bases, with 11 bases between them. Germline V gene data show CDR1 as MGHRA and CDR2 as YSYEKL. CDR3 nucleotide sequence: TGCGCCAGCAGCTTTGACAGGAGCTCTGGGGCCAACGTCCTGACTTTC. Translating it yields CASSFDRSSGANVLTF.

This clone is a singleton in its sample. The chain joins TRBV2 to TRBJ2-5; 10 bases align to TRBD2. The J call may be faulty, since TRBJ2-7 better matches the DNA end. Germline loops: CDR1 SNHLY, CDR2 FYNNEI. This CDR3 region has 15 residues. CDR3 residues: CASRPTSGRSYEQYF. CDR3 bases: TGTGCCAGCAGGCCGACTAGCGGGCGCTCCTACGAGCAGTACTTC.

This CDR3 is CASSLRTSGGGNEQFF. The CDR3 coding sequence is TGTGCCAGCAGCCTGCGGACTAGCGGGGGGGGGAATGAGCAGTTCTTC. This chain joins TRBV11-3 and TRBJ2-1; 15 bases are shared with TRBD2. CDR3 size: 16 residues. V dropped 5 bases and J dropped 7; count of bases not matched to a gene: 6. Germline loops: CDR1 SGHNT, CDR2 YENEEA.